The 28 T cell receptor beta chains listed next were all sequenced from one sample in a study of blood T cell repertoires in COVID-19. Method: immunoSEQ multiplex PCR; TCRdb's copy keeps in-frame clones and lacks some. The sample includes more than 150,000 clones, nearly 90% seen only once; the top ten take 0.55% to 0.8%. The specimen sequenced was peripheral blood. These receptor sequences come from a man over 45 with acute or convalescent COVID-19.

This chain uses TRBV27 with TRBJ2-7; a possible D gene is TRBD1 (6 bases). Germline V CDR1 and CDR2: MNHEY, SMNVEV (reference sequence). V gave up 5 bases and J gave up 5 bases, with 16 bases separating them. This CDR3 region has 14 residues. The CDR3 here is CASSLGGRGDEQYF. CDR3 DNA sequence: TGTGCCAGCAGTCTAGGGGGAAGGGGTGACGAGCAGTACTTC.

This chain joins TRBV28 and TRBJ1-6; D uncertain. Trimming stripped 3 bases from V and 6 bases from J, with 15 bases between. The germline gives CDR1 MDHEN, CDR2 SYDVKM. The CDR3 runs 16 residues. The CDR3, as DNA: TGTGCCAGCAGTTTCAGTCCCCTCCCCCCTAATTCACCCCTCCACTTT. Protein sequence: CASSFSPLPPNSPLHF.

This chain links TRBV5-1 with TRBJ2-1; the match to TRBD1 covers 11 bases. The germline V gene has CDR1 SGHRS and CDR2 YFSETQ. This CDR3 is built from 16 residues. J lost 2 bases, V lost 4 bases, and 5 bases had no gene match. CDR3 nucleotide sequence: TGCGCCAGCAGCGGCGGGACAGGGGGACCCTACAATGAGCAGTTCTTC. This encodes CASSGGTGGPYNEQFF.

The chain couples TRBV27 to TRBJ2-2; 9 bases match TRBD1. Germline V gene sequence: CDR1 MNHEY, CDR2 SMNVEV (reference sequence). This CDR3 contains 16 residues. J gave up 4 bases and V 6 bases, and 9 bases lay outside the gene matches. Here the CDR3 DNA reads TGTGCCAGCAGACGGACAGGGGTCTACACCACCGGGGAGCTGTTTTTT. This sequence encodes CASRRTGVYTTGELFF.

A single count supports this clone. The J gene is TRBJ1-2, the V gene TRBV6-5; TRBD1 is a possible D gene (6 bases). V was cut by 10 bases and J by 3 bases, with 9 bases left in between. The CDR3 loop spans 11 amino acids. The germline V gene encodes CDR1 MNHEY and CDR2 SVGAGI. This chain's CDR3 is CATSGDYGYTF. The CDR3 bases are TGTGCCACATCAGGGGACTATGGCTACACCTTC.

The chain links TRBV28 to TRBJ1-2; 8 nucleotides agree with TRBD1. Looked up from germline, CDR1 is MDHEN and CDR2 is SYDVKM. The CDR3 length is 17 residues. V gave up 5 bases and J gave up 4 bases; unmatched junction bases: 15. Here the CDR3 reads CASSRADEQGGSYGYTF. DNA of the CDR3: TGTGCCAGCAGTCGGGCGGATGAACAGGGGGGTAGCTATGGCTACACCTTC.

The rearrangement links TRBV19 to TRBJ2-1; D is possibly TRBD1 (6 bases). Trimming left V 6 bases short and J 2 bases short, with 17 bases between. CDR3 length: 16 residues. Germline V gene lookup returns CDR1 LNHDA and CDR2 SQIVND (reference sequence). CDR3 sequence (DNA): TGTGCCAGTAGCCGAACGGTTTACAGGGCCTACAATGAGCAGTTCTTC. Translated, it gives CASSRTVYRAYNEQFF.

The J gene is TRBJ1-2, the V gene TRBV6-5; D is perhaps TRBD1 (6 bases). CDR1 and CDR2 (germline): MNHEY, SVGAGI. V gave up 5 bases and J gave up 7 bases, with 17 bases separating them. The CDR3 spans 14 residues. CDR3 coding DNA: TGTGCCAGCAGTAACCGAGGGGGGGCGGTTGGCTACACCTTC. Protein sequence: CASSNRGGAVGYTF.

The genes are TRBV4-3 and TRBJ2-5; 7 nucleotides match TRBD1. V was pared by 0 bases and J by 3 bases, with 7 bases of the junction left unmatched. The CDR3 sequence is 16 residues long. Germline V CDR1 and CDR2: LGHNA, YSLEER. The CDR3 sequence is CASSQEWDRGEETQYF. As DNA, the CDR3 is TGCGCCAGCAGCCAAGAATGGGACAGAGGGGAAGAGACCCAGTACTTC.

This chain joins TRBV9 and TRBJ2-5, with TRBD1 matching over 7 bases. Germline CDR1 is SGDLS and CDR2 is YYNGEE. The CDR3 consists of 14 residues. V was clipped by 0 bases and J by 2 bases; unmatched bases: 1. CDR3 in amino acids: CASSVGRGQETQYF. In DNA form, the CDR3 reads TGTGCCAGCAGCGTAGGCAGGGGGCAAGAGACCCAGTACTTC.

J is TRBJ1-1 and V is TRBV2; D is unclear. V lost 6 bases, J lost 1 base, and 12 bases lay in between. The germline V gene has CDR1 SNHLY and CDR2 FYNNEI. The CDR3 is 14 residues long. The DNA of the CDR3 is TGTGCCAGCAGCCCTACAGTGGGGAACACTGAAGCTTTCTTT. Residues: CASSPTVGNTEAFF.

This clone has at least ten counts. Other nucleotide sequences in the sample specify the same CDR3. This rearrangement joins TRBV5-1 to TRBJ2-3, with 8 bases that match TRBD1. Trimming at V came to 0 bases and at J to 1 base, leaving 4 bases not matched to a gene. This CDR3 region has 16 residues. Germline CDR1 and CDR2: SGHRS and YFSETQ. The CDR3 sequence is CASSLVGGQGTDTQYF. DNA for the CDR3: TGCGCCAGCAGCTTGGTTGGGGGACAGGGCACAGATACGCAGTATTTT.

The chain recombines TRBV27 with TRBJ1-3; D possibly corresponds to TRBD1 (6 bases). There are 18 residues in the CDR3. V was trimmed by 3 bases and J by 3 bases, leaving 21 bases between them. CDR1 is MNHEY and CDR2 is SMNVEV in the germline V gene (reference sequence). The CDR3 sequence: CASSFNQGTDFNGNTIYF. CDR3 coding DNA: TGTGCCAGCAGTTTCAATCAGGGGACGGATTTTAATGGAAACACCATATATTTT.

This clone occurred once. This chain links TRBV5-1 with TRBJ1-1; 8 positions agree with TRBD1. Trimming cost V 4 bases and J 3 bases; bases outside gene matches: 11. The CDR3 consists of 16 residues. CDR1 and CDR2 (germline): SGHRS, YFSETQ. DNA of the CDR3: TGCGCCAGCAGCCTAAGCAACAGGGGGGGCTACACTGAAGCTTTCTTT. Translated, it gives CASSLSNRGGYTEAFF.

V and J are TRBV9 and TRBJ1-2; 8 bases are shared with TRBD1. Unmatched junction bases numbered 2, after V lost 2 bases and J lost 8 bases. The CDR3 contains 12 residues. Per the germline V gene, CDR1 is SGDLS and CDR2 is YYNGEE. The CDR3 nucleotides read TGTGCCAGCAGCGTGACAGGGGTCGGCTACACCTTC. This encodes CASSVTGVGYTF.

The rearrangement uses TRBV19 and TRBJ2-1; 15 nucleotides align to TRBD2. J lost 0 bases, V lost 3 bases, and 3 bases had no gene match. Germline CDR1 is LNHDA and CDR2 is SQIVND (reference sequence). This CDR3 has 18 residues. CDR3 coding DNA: TGTGCCAGTAGTATCGGACTAGCGGGAGGGAGCTCCTACAATGAGCAGTTCTTC. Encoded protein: CASSIGLAGGSSYNEQFF. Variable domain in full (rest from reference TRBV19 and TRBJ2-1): DGGITQSPKYLFRKEGQNVTLSCEQNLNHDAMYWYRQDPGQGLRLIYYSQIVNDFQKGDIAEGYSVSREKKESFPLTVTSAQKNPTAFYLCASSIGLAGGSSYNEQFFGPGTRLTVL.

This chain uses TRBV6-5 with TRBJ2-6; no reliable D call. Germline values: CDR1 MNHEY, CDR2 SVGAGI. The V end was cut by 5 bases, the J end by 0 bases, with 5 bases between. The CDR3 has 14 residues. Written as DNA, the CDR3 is TGTGCCAGCAGTCAACTCTCTGGGGCCAACGTCCTGACTTTC. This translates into CASSQLSGANVLTF.

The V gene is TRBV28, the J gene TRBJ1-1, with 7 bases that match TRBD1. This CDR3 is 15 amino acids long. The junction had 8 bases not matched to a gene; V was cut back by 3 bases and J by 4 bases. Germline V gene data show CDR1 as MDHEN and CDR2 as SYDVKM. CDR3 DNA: TGTGCCAGCAGTTTCCCTAGGACAGGCGGCACTGAAGCTTTCTTT. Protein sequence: CASSFPRTGGTEAFF.

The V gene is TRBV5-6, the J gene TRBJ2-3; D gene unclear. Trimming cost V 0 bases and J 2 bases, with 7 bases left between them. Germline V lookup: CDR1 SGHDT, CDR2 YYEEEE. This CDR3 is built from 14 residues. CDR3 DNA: TGTGCCAGCAGCTTGGGGAGAAACACAGATACGCAGTATTTT. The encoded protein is CASSLGRNTDTQYF.

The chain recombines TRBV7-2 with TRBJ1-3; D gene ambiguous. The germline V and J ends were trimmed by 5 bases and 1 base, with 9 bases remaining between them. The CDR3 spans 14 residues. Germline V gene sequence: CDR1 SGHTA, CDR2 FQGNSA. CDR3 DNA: TGTGCCAGCAGCCGGGGTCGATCTGGAAACACCATATATTTT. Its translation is CASSRGRSGNTIYF. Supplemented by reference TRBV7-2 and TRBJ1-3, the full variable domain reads GAGVSQSPSNKVTEKGKDVELRCDPISGHTALYWYRQSLGQGLEFLIYFQGNSAPDKSGLPSDRFSAERTGGSVSTLTIQRTQQEDSAVYLCASSRGRSGNTIYFGEGSWLTVV.

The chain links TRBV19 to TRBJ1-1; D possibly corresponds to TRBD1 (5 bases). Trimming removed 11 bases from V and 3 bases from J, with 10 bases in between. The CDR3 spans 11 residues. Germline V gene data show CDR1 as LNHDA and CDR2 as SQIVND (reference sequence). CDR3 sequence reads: CAAGFDTEAFF. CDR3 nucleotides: TGTGCCGCAGGGTTCGACACTGAAGCTTTCTTT.

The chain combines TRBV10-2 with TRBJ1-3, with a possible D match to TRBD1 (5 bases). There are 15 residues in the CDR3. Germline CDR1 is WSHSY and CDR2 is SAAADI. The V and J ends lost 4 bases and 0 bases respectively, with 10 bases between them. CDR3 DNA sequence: TGCGCCAGCAGTGCTCCGGGGGTCTCTGGAAACACCATATATTTT. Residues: CASSAPGVSGNTIYF.

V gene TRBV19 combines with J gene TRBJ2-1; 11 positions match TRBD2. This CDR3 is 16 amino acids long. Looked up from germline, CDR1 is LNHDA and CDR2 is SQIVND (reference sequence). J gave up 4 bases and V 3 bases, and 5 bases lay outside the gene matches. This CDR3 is CASSIRTSGSYNEQFF. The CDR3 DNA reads TGTGCCAGTAGTATCCGCACTAGCGGGAGTTACAATGAGCAGTTCTTC.

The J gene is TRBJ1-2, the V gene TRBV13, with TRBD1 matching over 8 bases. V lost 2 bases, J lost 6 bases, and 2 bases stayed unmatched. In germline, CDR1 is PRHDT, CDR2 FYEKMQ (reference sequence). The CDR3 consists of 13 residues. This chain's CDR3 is CASSLQGAHGYTF. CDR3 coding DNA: TGTGCCAGCAGCTTACAGGGGGCTCATGGCTACACCTTC.

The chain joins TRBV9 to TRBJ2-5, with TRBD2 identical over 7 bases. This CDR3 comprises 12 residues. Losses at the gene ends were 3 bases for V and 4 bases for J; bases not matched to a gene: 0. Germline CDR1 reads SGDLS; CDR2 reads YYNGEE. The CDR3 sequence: CASSASGETQYF. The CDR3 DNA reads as TGTGCCAGCAGCGCTAGCGGAGAGACCCAGTACTTC.

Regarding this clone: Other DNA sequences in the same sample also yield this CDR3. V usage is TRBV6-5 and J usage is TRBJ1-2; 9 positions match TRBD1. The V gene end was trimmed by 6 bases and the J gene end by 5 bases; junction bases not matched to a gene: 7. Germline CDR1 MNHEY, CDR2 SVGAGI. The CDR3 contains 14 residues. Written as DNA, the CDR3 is TGTGCCAGCAGCTCTGTCGGACAGGGGTATGGCTACACCTTC. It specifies CASSSVGQGYGYTF.

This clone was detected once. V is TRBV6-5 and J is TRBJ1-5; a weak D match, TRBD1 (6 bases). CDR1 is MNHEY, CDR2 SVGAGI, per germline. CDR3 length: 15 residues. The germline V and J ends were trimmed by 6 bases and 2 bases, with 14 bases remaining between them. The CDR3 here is CASRIGGGRNQPQHF. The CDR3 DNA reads TGTGCCAGCAGGATAGGGGGAGGGCGCAATCAGCCCCAGCATTTT.

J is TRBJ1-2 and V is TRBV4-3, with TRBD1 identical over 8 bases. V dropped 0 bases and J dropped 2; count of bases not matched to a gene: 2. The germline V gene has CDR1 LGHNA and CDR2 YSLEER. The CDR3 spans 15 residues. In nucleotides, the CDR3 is TGCGCCAGCAGCCAAGACAGGGGGCCGAACTATGGCTACACCTTC. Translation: CASSQDRGPNYGYTF.